The 2 T cell receptor beta chains reported below all come from one sample, sequenced in a study of cytomegalovirus exposure and HLA in healthy donors (dated by TCRdb to about 2017). Receptor amplification or capture employed the immunoSEQ multiplex PCR assay. For the multiplex PCR, a mixture combining 60 forward primers for TCR Vbeta segments and 13 reverse primers for TCR Jbeta segments was used. TCRdb holds this immuneACCESS table with in-frame rearrangements only. Some clones are missing; in checked studies, unresolved V genes explain under half, and the rest has no known cause. The sample records around 110,000 clones, 73% of which are singletons. The ten largest clones represent around 7.4% of the sample. Material: PBMCs. These receptor sequences come from a young man in good health and CMV-seronegative.

The chain has TRBV28 and TRBJ2-5, with 8 bases aligning to TRBD1. CDR3 size: 16 residues. Germline CDR1 MDHEN, CDR2 SYDVKM. V lost 4 bases and J lost 4; bases outside the gene matches: 11. CDR3 in DNA: TGTGCCAGCAGTTCCCCCGGACAGGGACGAAGAGAGACCCAGTACTTC. This codes for CASSSPGQGRRETQYF.

The sample holds one count of this clone. The gene calls are TRBV7-8 and TRBJ2-7; 8 bases align to TRBD1. Germline trimming cut 4 bases from V and 1 base from J; bases unmatched to any gene: 9. CDR3 length: 16 amino acids. CDR1 is SGHVS, CDR2 FQNEAQ, per germline. As DNA, the CDR3 is TGTGCCAGCAGCTCACCTCGGGGACAGGAATCCTACGAGCAGTACTTC. Translated: CASSSPRGQESYEQYF.